This T cell receptor (beta chain) was sequenced during a study of T cell responses to AZD1222 COVID-19 vaccine. As for the study in general: Pooled samples include second doses given at about 4 or 12 weeks.

The method was immunoSEQ multiplex PCR; TCRdb's version includes in-frame clones alone and lacks a portion of them. The sample yields approximately 57,000 clones, approximately 84% seen once. Turning to this clone: Its antigen remains unidentified.

Points from the study as a whole: Dominant at 160-218 and 743-854, vaccine-associated CD4 TCRs also spanned spike. Variant regions that are unmutated are reportedly the target of nearly half of spike-specific TCRs. Sampling that yielded the repertoires occurred only after the peak T cell response.

Germline V gene data show CDR1 as LGHDT and CDR2 as YNNKEL (reference sequence). Trimming stripped 1 base from V and 2 bases from J, with 13 bases between. The CDR3 consists of 16 residues. Sequenced material: peripheral blood, taken on day 0 of AZD1222 vaccination. This clonotype was obtained from an adult in good health. The gene calls are TRBV3-1 (or the pseudogene TRBV3-2) and TRBJ2-3; D is unresolved. CDR3 nucleotides: TGTGCCAGCAGCCAAGTCTTTCTAGGCCTCACAGATACGCAGTATTTT. It codes for CASSQVFLGLTDTQYF.